This T cell receptor (beta chain) comes out of a study of T cell changes during pregnancy in multiple sclerosis. CDR3 length equals 14 residues. The ends were cut back, 5 bases at V and 0 bases at J, with 11 bases in the middle. Germline V gene lookup returns CDR1 PRHDT and CDR2 FYEKMQ (reference sequence). Only in-frame clones appear in the TCRdb table, and some are missing; sequencing was by immunoSEQ multiplex PCR. The sample lists around 71,000 clones; more than 80% were seen once. Sequenced here: peripheral blood, sampled in the third trimester of pregnancy. The genes are TRBV13 and TRBJ2-7; weak D call: TRBD2 (5 bases). The sequence was obtained from a female donor with multiple sclerosis, enrolled in a pregnancy study. CDR3 sequence: CASSQRIISYEQYF. The CDR3 nucleotides read TGTGCCAGCAGCCAGCGGATCATCTCCTACGAGCAGTACTTC.